Listed below are T cell receptor beta chains from one sample, sequenced in a study of OX40 agonist ivuxolimab in advanced cancers. Data came from immunoSEQ multiplex PCR; TCRdb stores just in-frame clones and leaves some out. The data contain 70,000 to 90,000 clones, around 82% of them singletons. The sample in question was CD4+ or CD8+ T cells sorted from blood, obtained in a trial of the OX40 agonist ivuxolimab. The source is an adult with an advanced solid tumor such as melanoma, head and neck, liver or kidney cancer. Both conserved end residues are trimmed from each CDR3.

cdr3_length,j_call,v_call,cdr3_aa
11,TRBJ1-5,TRBV5-1,ASALAVDQPQH
15,TRBJ1-5,TRBV7-8,ASSLAPGRFSNQPQH
11,TRBJ2-3,TRBV18,ASSLSRADTQY
12,TRBJ1-1,TRBV6-1,ATRVGTWNTEAF
13,TRBJ1-1,TRBV27,ASSLLGATNAEAF
13,TRBJ2-5,TRBV5-1,ASSLADGGLETQY
9,.,TRBV5-6,ASSSWDEQY
12,TRBJ2-7,TRBV5-1,ASSLTGDSYEQY
13,TRBJ1-1,TRBV5-1,ASSLGDNRNTEAF
13,TRBJ1-2,TRBV23-1,ASSPSDRVDYGYT
14,.,TRBV5-1,ASSLADRGALDEQY
12,TRBJ2-7,TRBV18,ASSQGRATYEQY
13,TRBJ2-5,TRBV7-9,ASSLGQGARETQY
13,TRBJ1-1,TRBV7-2,ASRYSRGGNTEAF
13,TRBJ1-6,TRBV2,ASGDRTGGNSPLH
13,TRBJ1-1,TRBV18,ASSLGQGRYTEAF
11,TRBJ2-2,TRBV9,ASSAAASGELF
16,TRBJ1-4,TRBV10-2,ASSWKPGQGGTNEKLF
11,TRBJ1-1,TRBV7-6,ASSLAPVTEAF
14,TRBJ2-7,TRBV4-1,ASSPPAQGAFYEQY
14,TRBJ1-1,TRBV7-2,ASSQGTGKIDTEAF
7,TRBJ1-2,TRBV6-6,ASSSPTA
14,TRBJ1-2,TRBV28,ASTLRGQGHGYGYT
13,TRBJ2-5,TRBV4-2,ASSPAGGERETQY
13,TRBJ2-2,TRBV19,ASYGLAKNTGELF
14,TRBJ1-2,TRBV10-3,AISRSHGRSNYGYT
12,.,TRBV27,ASSLKGPGYEQY
11,TRBJ1-1,TRBV6-1,ASSLQVYTEAF
14,TRBJ2-3,TRBV7-3,ASSLLGDRWSDTQY
15,TRBJ2-1,TRBV27,ASSLLATGSSYNEQF
14,TRBJ1-3,TRBV11-3,ASSLDRASLGNTIY
15,TRBJ2-6,TRBV7-2,ASSLRGGGAGANVLT
13,TRBJ1-5,TRBV6-6,ASSYLADSNQPQH
11,TRBJ2-1,TRBV10-3,AISEENRNEQF
13,TRBJ2-1,TRBV27,ASSEGLNSYNEQF
12,TRBJ2-1,TRBV12-5,ASGPGRVYNEQF
14,TRBJ1-1,TRBV5-1,ASSLAASISNTEAF
12,TRBJ1-6,TRBV28,ASLEGPYNSPLH
13,TRBJ2-1,TRBV28,ASSLAGGNYNEQF